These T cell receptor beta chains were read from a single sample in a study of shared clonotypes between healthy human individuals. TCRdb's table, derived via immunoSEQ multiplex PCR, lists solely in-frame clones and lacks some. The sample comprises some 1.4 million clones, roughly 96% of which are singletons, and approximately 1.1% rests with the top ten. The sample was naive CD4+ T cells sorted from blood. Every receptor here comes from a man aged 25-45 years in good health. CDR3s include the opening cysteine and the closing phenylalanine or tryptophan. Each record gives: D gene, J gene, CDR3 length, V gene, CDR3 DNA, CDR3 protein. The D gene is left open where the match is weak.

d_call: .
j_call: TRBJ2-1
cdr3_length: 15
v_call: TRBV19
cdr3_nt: TGTGCCAGTAGTCCTCCGAGCAGTTACTACAATGAGCAGTTCTTC
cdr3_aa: CASSPPSSYYNEQFF

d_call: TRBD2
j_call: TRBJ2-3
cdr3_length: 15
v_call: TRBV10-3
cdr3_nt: TGTGCCATCAGTGTGCTAGCGGGAGTGACAGATACGCAGTATTTT
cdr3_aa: CAISVLAGVTDTQYF

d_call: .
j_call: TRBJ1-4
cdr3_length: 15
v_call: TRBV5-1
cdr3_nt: TGCGCCAGCAGCAGAGGACAGCAAACTAATGAAAAACTGTTTTTT
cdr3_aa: CASSRGQQTNEKLFF

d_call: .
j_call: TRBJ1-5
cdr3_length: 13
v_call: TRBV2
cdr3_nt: TGTGCCAGCAGTGAAGCGAATCCGGGGCCCCAGCATTTT
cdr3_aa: CASSEANPGPQHF

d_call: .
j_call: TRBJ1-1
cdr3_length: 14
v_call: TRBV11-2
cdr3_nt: TGTGCCAGCAGCTTAGATATGCCGGGGGAACAAGCTTTCTTT
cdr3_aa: CASSLDMPGEQAFF

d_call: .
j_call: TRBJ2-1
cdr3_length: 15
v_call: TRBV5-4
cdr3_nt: TGTGCCAGCAGCCTGCCACTTCCCGGGATCAATGAGCAGTTCTTC
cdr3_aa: CASSLPLPGINEQFF

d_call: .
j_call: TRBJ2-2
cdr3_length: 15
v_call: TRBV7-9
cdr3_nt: TGTGCCAGCAGCCGAACGGGCGGGAACACCGGGGAGCTGTTTTTT
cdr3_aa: CASSRTGGNTGELFF

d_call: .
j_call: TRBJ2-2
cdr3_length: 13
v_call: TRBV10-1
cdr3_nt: TGCGCCAGCAGTGAGAGGTTCTCCGGGGAGCTGTTTTTT
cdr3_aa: CASSERFSGELFF

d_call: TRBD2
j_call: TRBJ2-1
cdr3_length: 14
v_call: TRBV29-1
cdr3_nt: TGCAGCGTGGGCACTAGCGGAGGGTACAATGAGCAGTTCTTC
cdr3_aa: CSVGTSGGYNEQFF

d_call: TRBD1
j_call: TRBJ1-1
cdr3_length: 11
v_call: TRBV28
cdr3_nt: TGTGCCAGCGGGGACAGGGCGATAGCTTTCTTT
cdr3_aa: CASGDRAIAFF

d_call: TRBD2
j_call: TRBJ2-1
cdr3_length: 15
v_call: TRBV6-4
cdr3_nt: TGTGCCAGCAGTGACGCGAGCGGGAGTTACAATGAGCAGTTCTTC
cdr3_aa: CASSDASGSYNEQFF